The following is a TCR beta chain sequence with its context. What antigen it recognizes has not been identified. No quality values exist for individual bases; no much larger clone is one base distant. The ViraFEST assay stimulated PBMC with viral peptide pools and then used TCR sequencing to identify antigen-specific CD4+ T cell clonotypes by expansion. After around ten days of culture, CD4+ T cells were isolated with the EasySep CD4+ T cell isolation kit. Convalescent patients had PCR-confirmed SARS-CoV-2 infection between March and December 2020, before Alpha, Beta and Delta variants emerged in the United States. Two doses of either the BNT162b2 or the mRNA-1273 mRNA SARS-CoV-2 vaccine were administered to participants. Approximately 2.1 million PBMC per well were cultured in IMDM with about 4.6% human AB serum, 7.5 to 10 IU/ml IL-2 and gentamicin, plus 10 ug/ml peptides. On days 3 and 7, half of the culture medium was replaced with fresh IL-2-containing medium. Unless otherwise noted, each peptide stimulation condition was cultured in triplicate wells. PBMC were separated from whole blood using Ficoll-Paque Plus gradient centrifugation and were then either cryopreserved at -140C or used fresh. The overlapping peptide pools covered the spike proteins of SARS-CoV-2 as well as those of the common cold coronaviruses HCoV-NL63, HCoV-OC43 and HCoV-229E. Genomic DNA was extracted from cultured CD4+ T cells with the QIAamp micro DNA kit.

Via the germline V gene (reference sequence), CDR1 is LGHDT and CDR2 YNNKEL. The CDR3, cysteine through phenylalanine, is 15 amino acids long. Here the CDR3 DNA is all that survives: 45 bases in frame from base 1. Unmatched junction bases come to 0, with V trimmed by 2 bases and J by 0 bases. The sample belongs to a study of vaccination effects on CD4 cells after COVID-19 (dated 2022 in TCRdb). Study-level background: After vaccination, three convalescent patients were sampled at an early time point (day +14) and at a late time point (day +241, +227 and +161, respectively). Across the study, the median time from the second dose to post-vaccine sampling was 72 days (range 14 to 241). Cultures from other donors in the study were sequenced with the Oncomine TCR Beta short-read assay on an Illumina iSeq 100. In both COVID-19 convalescent patients and infection-naive vaccine recipients, the study compared SARS-CoV-2 spike-specific CD4+ TCR repertoires from before mRNA vaccination with those from after it. The full study included 10 to 11 COVID-19 convalescent patients and a few SARS-CoV-2-naive healthy vaccine recipients.

General findings and caveats noted by the study authors: In convalescent patients, the post-vaccine spike-reactive repertoire was composed mainly of new vaccine-induced clones that were largely distinct from infection-induced clones. Limitations of the study were the small number of convalescent patients and the absence of early post-infection timepoints. Marked clonal contraction was observed in both infection-induced and vaccine-induced clones at late post-vaccination timepoints, consistent with waning T cell responses.

Library generation was performed with the immunoSEQ multiplex PCR assay. DNA from the cultured and isolated CD4+ T cells underwent TCR beta CDR3 sequencing. On the study's bioinformatics: Non-productive TCR sequences were removed, reads were trimmed to the CDR3 region, and CDR3s of at least 7 amino acids were retained. The MANAFEST web app was used to identify antigen-specific clonotypes by comparing expansion in peptide wells with expansion in reference cultures. For clones to be considered positive, expansion at FDR<0.05 versus reference and all other wells, an odds ratio above 5, and a frequency above 0.1% in two replicate wells were required. A clonotype was called cross-reactive if it was significantly expanded both in SARS-CoV-2 spike wells and in at least one common cold coronavirus spike condition. CDR3 similarity was assessed by Levenshtein distance using the stringdist R package, and unrooted trees were constructed with ape in R 3.6.1. The immuneACCESS repertoire file appears here via TCRdb, limited to in-frame rearrangements. These files lack a portion of the clones; in checked studies, under half of the deficit traces to unresolved V genes, and the cause of the others is not known. V and J calls plus clone size are reproduced from that table; the DNA served to infer D and trimming. The sample table holds roughly 16,000 clones, of which over 60% were seen once. Together, the top ten hold roughly 20% of the sample.

This TCR was recovered from a human donor who had a prior SARS-CoV-2 infection. The chain links TRBV3-1 (or the pseudogene TRBV3-2) with TRBJ2-2, and TRBD2 matches 7 of the central bases. The sample was CD4+ T cells from PBMCs cultured with SARS-CoV-2 spike peptides, taken after COVID-19 vaccination. The cell subset or site label, as the study defines it: SARS-CoV-2 spike overlapping peptide pool stimulation. The DNA sequence is as follows: TGTGCCAGCAGCCAACTAGCGGCGAACACCGGGGAGCTGTTTTTT. It is translated as CASSQLAANTGELFF.